This T cell receptor (beta chain) was profiled in a study of CD8+ T cells in alopecia areata. Study background: Treated patients were given oral tofacitinib, which was dosed at 5 to 10 mg twice daily. Affected scalp percentage set treated patients' severity scores. Study-wide results and caveats: Mice showed clearer TCR sharing than patients did, a gap that was possibly HLA-related.

The treatment here: oral pan-JAK inhibitor, 5-10 mg twice daily. Per germline, CDR1 MGHDK and CDR2 SYGVNS. Trimming removed 1 base from V and 6 bases from J, with 9 bases in between. CDR3 length: 13 amino acids. A remark on this clone: Its target is not known.

Reverse transcription of extracted RNA yielded cDNA, which provided the sequencing template. TCRdb's table, derived via immunoSEQ multiplex PCR, lists solely in-frame clones and lacks some. Here the sample spans about 200,000 clones, less than 65% being singletons. This specimen was CD4+ T cells sorted from blood, taken at week 4, from a patient treated with tofacitinib. The chain uses TRBV25-1 and TRBJ1-2; D not resolved. The receptor's source is a human donor with alopecia areata. The CDR3 DNA reads TGTGCCAGCAGTGAATTAGGCATGAATGGCTACACCTTC. Amino acid sequence: CASSELGMNGYTF.